This T cell receptor (beta chain) was captured by sequencing in a study of blood T cell repertoires in COVID-19. In the study overall: Samples of COVID-19 (acute and convalescent) were obtained from the United States, Italy and Spain.

Sequenced by immunoSEQ multiplex PCR; TCRdb stores in-frame clones only, minus some. Among 150,000 to 180,000 clones listed, 60% to 85% were seen once. This CDR3 is 15 amino acids long. Germline-derived CDR1 and CDR2 are MNHEY and SVGEGT. Trimming removed 1 base at V and 3 bases at J, with 10 bases between. This TCR came from a man older than 75 with acute or convalescent COVID-19. The chain employs TRBV6-2 or TRBV6-3 and TRBJ2-4, with a tentative D call TRBD1 (5 bases). The material sequenced was peripheral blood. The CDR3 loop is CASSYYGANKNIQYF. CDR3 coding DNA: TGTGCCAGCAGTTACTATGGGGCTAACAAAAACATTCAGTACTTC.